This T cell receptor beta chain derives from a study of identical twins. TCRdb passed the 5' RACE reads through MiXCR, listing each CDR3 protein once. The table records around 200,000 distinct CDR3 sequences, around 10% of them present only once. This clonotype was counted at least ten times. Trimming stripped 3 bases from V and 8 bases from J, with 7 bases between. The CDR3 extends over 11 amino acids. Per germline, CDR1 SNHLY and CDR2 FYNNEI. Sequencing was carried out using memory (CD45RO+) T cells sorted from blood. This sequence joins TRBV2 and TRBJ1-2, with TRBD1 as a possible D gene (5 bases). This receptor was identified in a woman between 18 and 29 years old in good health. As DNA, the CDR3 is TGTGCCAGCAGTGACAGGGTCGGCTACACCTTC. As protein: CASSDRVGYTF.